This TCR beta chain was sequenced during a study of T cell responses to AZD1222 COVID-19 vaccine. Study outcomes and limitations: Among vaccine-associated CD4 TCRs, coverage spanned spike, with dominance at 160-218 and 743-854.

This CDR3 has 10 amino acids. The germline V and J ends were trimmed by 6 bases and 6 bases, with 2 bases remaining between them. On this clone itself: What it binds is not known.

The method was immunoSEQ multiplex PCR; TCRdb's version includes in-frame clones alone and lacks a portion of them. This sample has about 150,000 clones, with around 84% found just once. Sample: peripheral blood, taken on day 0 of AZD1222 vaccination. The genes are TRBV12-3 or TRBV12-4 and TRBJ2-2; no definite D call. This TCR was sampled from an adult in good health. CDR3 nucleotide sequence: TGTGCCAGCAGGGCCGGGGAGCTGTTTTTT. Encoded protein: CASRAGELFF.